One and the same sample provided the 21 T cell receptor beta chains below, sequenced in a study of cytomegalovirus exposure and HLA in healthy donors. Clones were sequenced by immunoSEQ multiplex PCR, and TCRdb holds only the in-frame ones, with some missing. The table has about 130,000 clones, about 90% seen once. The specimen sequenced was PBMCs. The receptors were sampled from a woman aged 25-40 years in good health and CMV-seropositive.

V usage is TRBV6-6 and J usage is TRBJ2-7; TRBD1 agrees at 7 bases. The germline V gene encodes CDR1 MNHNY and CDR2 SVGAGI (reference sequence). This CDR3 contains 14 residues. Trimming cost V 5 bases and J 5 bases; bases outside gene matches: 9. This CDR3 reads CASSLPQGIHEQYF. The DNA for the CDR3 is TGTGCCAGCAGTCTCCCACAGGGGATCCACGAGCAGTACTTC.

The J gene is TRBJ1-3, the V gene TRBV27; 7 nucleotides align to TRBD1. This CDR3 contains 15 residues. J was trimmed by 4 bases and V by 2 bases; bases with no gene match: 5. Germline CDR1 is MNHEY and CDR2 is SMNVEV (reference sequence). CDR3 amino acids: CASSLGRGRGNTIYF. The CDR3 DNA follows: TGTGCCAGCAGTTTAGGAAGGGGGCGAGGAAACACCATATATTTT.

The rearrangement uses TRBV5-1 and TRBJ2-5, with 7 bases that match TRBD1. This CDR3 comprises 15 residues. Trimming took 3 bases from V and 2 from J; bases not matched to a gene: 7. Germline V CDR1 and CDR2: SGHRS, YFSETQ. This chain's CDR3 is CASSSPRTGQETQYF. CDR3 coding DNA: TGCGCCAGCAGCTCCCCCCGGACAGGACAAGAGACCCAGTACTTC. Based on the CDR3 plus reference TRBV5-1 and TRBJ2-5, the full variable domain is KAGVTQTPRYLIKTRGQQVTLSCSPISGHRSVSWYQQTPGQGLQFLFEYFSETQRNKGNFPGRFSGRQFSNSRSEMNVSTLELGDSALYLCASSSPRTGQETQYFGPGTRLLVL.

This chain links TRBV5-1 with TRBJ2-1, with D possibly matching TRBD2 (6 bases). The length of the CDR3 is 15 residues. Deletions cut 2 bases from V and 2 bases from J, with 11 bases between. Germline CDR1 SGHRS, CDR2 YFSETQ. Written as DNA, the CDR3 is TGCGCCAGCAGCTTTGGACTAACAACCTACAATGAGCAGTTCTTC. It specifies CASSFGLTTYNEQFF.

The chain employs TRBV27 and TRBJ1-1; D possibly corresponds to TRBD1 (5 bases). Trimming took off 8 bases at V and 1 base at J, with 20 bases between the two ends. Germline loops: CDR1 MNHEY, CDR2 SMNVEV (reference sequence). The CDR3 loop spans 16 amino acids. CDR3 residues: CASSKRGGVGNTEAFF. CDR3 DNA sequence: TGTGCCAGCTCTAAAAGGGGAGGGGTTGGGAACACTGAAGCTTTCTTT.

The chain couples TRBV6-7 to TRBJ2-1; TRBD1 matches at 10 bases. TRBV6-7 is annotated as an ORF whose role is uncertain. With 8 bases clipped from V and 5 bases from J, the junction kept 9 bases outside the gene matches. This CDR3 comprises 15 residues. The CDR3 region has the DNA TGTGCCAGCGGGATCCGGGACAGGGGAGACAATGAGCAGTTCTTC. It yields the protein CASGIRDRGDNEQFF.

The chain joins TRBV6-5 to TRBJ1-5; D is unresolved. Trimming left V 0 bases short and J 7 bases short, with 13 bases between. The CDR3 is 15 residues long. Germline V gene sequence: CDR1 MNHEY, CDR2 SVGAGI. The CDR3 coding sequence is TGTGCCAGCAGTTACTCGAGCAGCTCTAGCCAGCCCCAGCATTTT. Protein sequence: CASSYSSSSSQPQHF.

This chain uses TRBV19 with TRBJ1-1, with a possible D match to TRBD1 (6 bases). V dropped 4 bases and J dropped 3 bases, with 15 bases sitting between them. This CDR3 comprises 15 residues. Germline V gene lookup returns CDR1 LNHDA and CDR2 SQIVND (reference sequence). CDR3 DNA sequence: TGTGCCAGTAGTAGCCCCGGGGGGGCGCACACTGAAGCTTTCTTT. Translation: CASSSPGGAHTEAFF.

The chain combines TRBV18 with TRBJ2-2; maybe TRBD2 (6 bases). This CDR3 contains 16 residues. V dropped 2 bases and J dropped 4 bases, with 14 bases sitting between them. CDR1 and CDR2 (germline): KGHSH, LQKENI. The CDR3 loop is CASSPKASVSTGELFF. The CDR3 DNA reads as TGTGCCAGCTCACCAAAGGCTAGCGTATCCACCGGGGAGCTGTTTTTT.

This clone was recorded once. The gene calls are TRBV7-6 and TRBJ2-3; TRBD2 aligns across 10 bases. Germline V gene data show CDR1 as SGHVS and CDR2 as FNYEAQ. The CDR3 loop spans 19 amino acids. V shed 5 bases and J 1 base; nucleotides not matched to a gene: 15. The CDR3 spells CASSQLAGRVRDGTDTQYF. In DNA form, the CDR3 reads TGTGCCAGCAGCCAACTAGCGGGACGGGTCCGGGACGGCACAGATACGCAGTATTTT.

The genes are TRBV6-5 and TRBJ2-1; 8 bases are a match to TRBD1. This CDR3 spans 11 amino acids. Germline V lookup: CDR1 MNHEY, CDR2 SVGAGI. V was clipped by 7 bases and J by 8 bases; unmatched bases: 1. The CDR3 sequence: CASNRGDEQFF. The CDR3 DNA sequence: TGTGCCAGCAACAGGGGGGATGAGCAGTTCTTC.

This clone appeared a few times. This chain uses TRBV6-1 with TRBJ2-7, with 8 positions matching TRBD1. Germline V gene sequence: CDR1 MNHNS, CDR2 SASEGT. V lost 7 bases to trimming and J lost 2 bases; unmatched junction nucleotides: 4. This CDR3 contains 13 residues. The CDR3 DNA reads as TGTGCCAGCACTGTACAGGGGGCCTACGAGCAGTACTTC. Protein sequence: CASTVQGAYEQYF.

V usage is TRBV29-1 and J usage is TRBJ2-3; D perhaps matches TRBD1 (6 bases). Germline assignment: CDR1 SQVTM and CDR2 ANQGSEA. Trimming stripped 7 bases from V and 7 bases from J, with 15 bases between. The CDR3 is 12 residues long. CDR3: CSAGTFSNTQYF. CDR3 in DNA: TGCAGCGCCGGGACATTTTCAAATACGCAGTATTTT.

V usage is TRBV2 and J usage is TRBJ2-7; 8 nucleotides agree with TRBD2. The germline V gene encodes CDR1 SNHLY and CDR2 FYNNEI. With 9 bases clipped from V and 0 bases from J, the junction kept 7 bases outside the gene matches. The CDR3 is 14 residues long. The CDR3: CASQAGASSYEQYF. The CDR3 DNA reads as TGTGCCAGTCAAGCGGGGGCGAGCTCCTACGAGCAGTACTTC.

This clone was observed a single time. The chain couples TRBV19 to TRBJ2-7, with TRBD1 as a possible D gene (6 bases). Between the trimmed V and J ends, which lost 4 bases and 5 bases, there was a span of 15 bases. The CDR3 covers 14 residues. CDR1 and CDR2 (germline): LNHDA, SQIVND (reference sequence). This chain's CDR3 is CASSSRGGPDEQYF. The CDR3, as DNA: TGTGCCAGTAGTAGCAGGGGCGGCCCTGACGAGCAGTACTTC.

V usage is TRBV28 and J usage is TRBJ1-3; TRBD1 matches 7 bases. Germline CDR1 reads MDHEN; CDR2 reads SYDVKM. The trim removed 6 bases at V and 0 bases at J, leaving 20 bases unmatched. This CDR3 spans 20 amino acids. Here the CDR3 reads CASRGGMDRPRRFSGNTIYF. The CDR3, as DNA: TGTGCCAGCAGAGGGGGAATGGACAGGCCCAGAAGATTCTCTGGAAACACCATATATTTT. Using reference TRBV28 and TRBJ1-3 for the parts outside the CDR3, the full variable domain is DVKVTQSSRYLVKRTGEKVFLECVQDMDHENMFWYRQDPGLGLRLIYFSYDVKMKEKGDIPEGYSVSREKKERFSLILESASTNQTSMYLCASRGGMDRPRRFSGNTIYFGEGSWLTVV.

This chain joins TRBV5-5 and TRBJ2-6; 7 bases line up with TRBD1. V lost 4 bases and J lost 3; bases outside the gene matches: 1. The CDR3 sequence is 14 residues long. CDR1 and CDR2 (germline): SGHKS, YYEKEE (reference sequence). CDR3 in DNA: TGTGCCAGCAGCCAGGGGGATGGGGCCAACGTCCTGACTTTC. This gives the protein CASSQGDGANVLTF. The complete variable domain, with remaining parts taken from reference TRBV5-5 and TRBJ2-6, reads DAGVTQSPTHLIKTRGQQVTLRCSPISGHKSVSWYQQVLGQGPQFIFQYYEKEERGRGNFPDRFSARQFPNYSSELNVNALLLGDSALYLCASSQGDGANVLTFGAGSRLTVL.

In its sample, this clone was seen once. The J gene is TRBJ2-3, the V gene TRBV6-6; 7 positions agree with TRBD2. With V trimmed by 8 bases and J by 4 bases, 9 bases remained unmatched. Looked up from germline, CDR1 is MNHNY and CDR2 is SVGAGI (reference sequence). There are 14 residues in the CDR3. CDR3 DNA sequence: TGTGCCAGCGCGGAACGGGAGGAGTCAGATACGCAGTATTTT. Its protein is CASAEREESDTQYF.

This clone was recorded once. The chain carries TRBV19 and TRBJ2-1; possibly TRBD2 for D (5 bases). Trimming cost V 9 bases and J 9 bases, with 18 bases left between them. The CDR3 contains 13 residues. Germline V gives CDR1 LNHDA, CDR2 SQIVND (reference sequence). The CDR3 region is CASSDFTAGEQFF. The CDR3 DNA sequence: TGTGCCAGCTCGGACTTCACGGCCGGTGAGCAGTTCTTC.

The chain uses TRBV5-6 and TRBJ2-1, with 9 bases identical to TRBD1. CDR1 and CDR2 from the germline V gene are SGHDT and YYEEEE. Trimming at V came to 4 bases and at J to 4 bases, leaving 6 bases not matched to a gene. The CDR3 sequence is 15 residues long. The DNA for the CDR3 is TGTGCCAGCAGCCGGGACAGGGATTTTTACAATGAGCAGTTCTTC. It translates to CASSRDRDFYNEQFF.

The CDR3 DNA reads as TGTGCCAGCAGCTCCCTTTCAGCAGGGGCGGCTTCTGGAAACACCATATATTTT. Residues: CASSSLSAGAASGNTIYF. The genes are TRBV13 and TRBJ1-3; D is possibly TRBD1 (6 bases). Germline CDR1 and CDR2: PRHDT and FYEKMQ (reference sequence). The V end was cut by 4 bases, the J end by 1 base, with 20 bases between. This CDR3 contains 18 residues.